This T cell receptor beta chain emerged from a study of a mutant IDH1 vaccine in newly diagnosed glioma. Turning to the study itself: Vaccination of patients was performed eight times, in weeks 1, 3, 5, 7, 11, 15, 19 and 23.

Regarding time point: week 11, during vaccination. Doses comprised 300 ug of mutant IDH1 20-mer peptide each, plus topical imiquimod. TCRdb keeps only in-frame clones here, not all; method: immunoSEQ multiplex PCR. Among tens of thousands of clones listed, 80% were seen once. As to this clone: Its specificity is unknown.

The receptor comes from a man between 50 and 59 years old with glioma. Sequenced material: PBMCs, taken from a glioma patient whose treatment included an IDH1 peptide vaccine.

The CDR3, as DNA: TGTGCCAGCACCGAGGGATACGGCTACACCTTC. Translated: CASTEGYGYTF. V usage is TRBV6-5 and J usage is TRBJ1-2, with no clear D. CDR1 is MNHEY and CDR2 is SVGAGI in the germline V gene. Trimming took off 7 bases at V and 8 bases at J, with 11 bases between the two ends. This CDR3 has 11 amino acids.